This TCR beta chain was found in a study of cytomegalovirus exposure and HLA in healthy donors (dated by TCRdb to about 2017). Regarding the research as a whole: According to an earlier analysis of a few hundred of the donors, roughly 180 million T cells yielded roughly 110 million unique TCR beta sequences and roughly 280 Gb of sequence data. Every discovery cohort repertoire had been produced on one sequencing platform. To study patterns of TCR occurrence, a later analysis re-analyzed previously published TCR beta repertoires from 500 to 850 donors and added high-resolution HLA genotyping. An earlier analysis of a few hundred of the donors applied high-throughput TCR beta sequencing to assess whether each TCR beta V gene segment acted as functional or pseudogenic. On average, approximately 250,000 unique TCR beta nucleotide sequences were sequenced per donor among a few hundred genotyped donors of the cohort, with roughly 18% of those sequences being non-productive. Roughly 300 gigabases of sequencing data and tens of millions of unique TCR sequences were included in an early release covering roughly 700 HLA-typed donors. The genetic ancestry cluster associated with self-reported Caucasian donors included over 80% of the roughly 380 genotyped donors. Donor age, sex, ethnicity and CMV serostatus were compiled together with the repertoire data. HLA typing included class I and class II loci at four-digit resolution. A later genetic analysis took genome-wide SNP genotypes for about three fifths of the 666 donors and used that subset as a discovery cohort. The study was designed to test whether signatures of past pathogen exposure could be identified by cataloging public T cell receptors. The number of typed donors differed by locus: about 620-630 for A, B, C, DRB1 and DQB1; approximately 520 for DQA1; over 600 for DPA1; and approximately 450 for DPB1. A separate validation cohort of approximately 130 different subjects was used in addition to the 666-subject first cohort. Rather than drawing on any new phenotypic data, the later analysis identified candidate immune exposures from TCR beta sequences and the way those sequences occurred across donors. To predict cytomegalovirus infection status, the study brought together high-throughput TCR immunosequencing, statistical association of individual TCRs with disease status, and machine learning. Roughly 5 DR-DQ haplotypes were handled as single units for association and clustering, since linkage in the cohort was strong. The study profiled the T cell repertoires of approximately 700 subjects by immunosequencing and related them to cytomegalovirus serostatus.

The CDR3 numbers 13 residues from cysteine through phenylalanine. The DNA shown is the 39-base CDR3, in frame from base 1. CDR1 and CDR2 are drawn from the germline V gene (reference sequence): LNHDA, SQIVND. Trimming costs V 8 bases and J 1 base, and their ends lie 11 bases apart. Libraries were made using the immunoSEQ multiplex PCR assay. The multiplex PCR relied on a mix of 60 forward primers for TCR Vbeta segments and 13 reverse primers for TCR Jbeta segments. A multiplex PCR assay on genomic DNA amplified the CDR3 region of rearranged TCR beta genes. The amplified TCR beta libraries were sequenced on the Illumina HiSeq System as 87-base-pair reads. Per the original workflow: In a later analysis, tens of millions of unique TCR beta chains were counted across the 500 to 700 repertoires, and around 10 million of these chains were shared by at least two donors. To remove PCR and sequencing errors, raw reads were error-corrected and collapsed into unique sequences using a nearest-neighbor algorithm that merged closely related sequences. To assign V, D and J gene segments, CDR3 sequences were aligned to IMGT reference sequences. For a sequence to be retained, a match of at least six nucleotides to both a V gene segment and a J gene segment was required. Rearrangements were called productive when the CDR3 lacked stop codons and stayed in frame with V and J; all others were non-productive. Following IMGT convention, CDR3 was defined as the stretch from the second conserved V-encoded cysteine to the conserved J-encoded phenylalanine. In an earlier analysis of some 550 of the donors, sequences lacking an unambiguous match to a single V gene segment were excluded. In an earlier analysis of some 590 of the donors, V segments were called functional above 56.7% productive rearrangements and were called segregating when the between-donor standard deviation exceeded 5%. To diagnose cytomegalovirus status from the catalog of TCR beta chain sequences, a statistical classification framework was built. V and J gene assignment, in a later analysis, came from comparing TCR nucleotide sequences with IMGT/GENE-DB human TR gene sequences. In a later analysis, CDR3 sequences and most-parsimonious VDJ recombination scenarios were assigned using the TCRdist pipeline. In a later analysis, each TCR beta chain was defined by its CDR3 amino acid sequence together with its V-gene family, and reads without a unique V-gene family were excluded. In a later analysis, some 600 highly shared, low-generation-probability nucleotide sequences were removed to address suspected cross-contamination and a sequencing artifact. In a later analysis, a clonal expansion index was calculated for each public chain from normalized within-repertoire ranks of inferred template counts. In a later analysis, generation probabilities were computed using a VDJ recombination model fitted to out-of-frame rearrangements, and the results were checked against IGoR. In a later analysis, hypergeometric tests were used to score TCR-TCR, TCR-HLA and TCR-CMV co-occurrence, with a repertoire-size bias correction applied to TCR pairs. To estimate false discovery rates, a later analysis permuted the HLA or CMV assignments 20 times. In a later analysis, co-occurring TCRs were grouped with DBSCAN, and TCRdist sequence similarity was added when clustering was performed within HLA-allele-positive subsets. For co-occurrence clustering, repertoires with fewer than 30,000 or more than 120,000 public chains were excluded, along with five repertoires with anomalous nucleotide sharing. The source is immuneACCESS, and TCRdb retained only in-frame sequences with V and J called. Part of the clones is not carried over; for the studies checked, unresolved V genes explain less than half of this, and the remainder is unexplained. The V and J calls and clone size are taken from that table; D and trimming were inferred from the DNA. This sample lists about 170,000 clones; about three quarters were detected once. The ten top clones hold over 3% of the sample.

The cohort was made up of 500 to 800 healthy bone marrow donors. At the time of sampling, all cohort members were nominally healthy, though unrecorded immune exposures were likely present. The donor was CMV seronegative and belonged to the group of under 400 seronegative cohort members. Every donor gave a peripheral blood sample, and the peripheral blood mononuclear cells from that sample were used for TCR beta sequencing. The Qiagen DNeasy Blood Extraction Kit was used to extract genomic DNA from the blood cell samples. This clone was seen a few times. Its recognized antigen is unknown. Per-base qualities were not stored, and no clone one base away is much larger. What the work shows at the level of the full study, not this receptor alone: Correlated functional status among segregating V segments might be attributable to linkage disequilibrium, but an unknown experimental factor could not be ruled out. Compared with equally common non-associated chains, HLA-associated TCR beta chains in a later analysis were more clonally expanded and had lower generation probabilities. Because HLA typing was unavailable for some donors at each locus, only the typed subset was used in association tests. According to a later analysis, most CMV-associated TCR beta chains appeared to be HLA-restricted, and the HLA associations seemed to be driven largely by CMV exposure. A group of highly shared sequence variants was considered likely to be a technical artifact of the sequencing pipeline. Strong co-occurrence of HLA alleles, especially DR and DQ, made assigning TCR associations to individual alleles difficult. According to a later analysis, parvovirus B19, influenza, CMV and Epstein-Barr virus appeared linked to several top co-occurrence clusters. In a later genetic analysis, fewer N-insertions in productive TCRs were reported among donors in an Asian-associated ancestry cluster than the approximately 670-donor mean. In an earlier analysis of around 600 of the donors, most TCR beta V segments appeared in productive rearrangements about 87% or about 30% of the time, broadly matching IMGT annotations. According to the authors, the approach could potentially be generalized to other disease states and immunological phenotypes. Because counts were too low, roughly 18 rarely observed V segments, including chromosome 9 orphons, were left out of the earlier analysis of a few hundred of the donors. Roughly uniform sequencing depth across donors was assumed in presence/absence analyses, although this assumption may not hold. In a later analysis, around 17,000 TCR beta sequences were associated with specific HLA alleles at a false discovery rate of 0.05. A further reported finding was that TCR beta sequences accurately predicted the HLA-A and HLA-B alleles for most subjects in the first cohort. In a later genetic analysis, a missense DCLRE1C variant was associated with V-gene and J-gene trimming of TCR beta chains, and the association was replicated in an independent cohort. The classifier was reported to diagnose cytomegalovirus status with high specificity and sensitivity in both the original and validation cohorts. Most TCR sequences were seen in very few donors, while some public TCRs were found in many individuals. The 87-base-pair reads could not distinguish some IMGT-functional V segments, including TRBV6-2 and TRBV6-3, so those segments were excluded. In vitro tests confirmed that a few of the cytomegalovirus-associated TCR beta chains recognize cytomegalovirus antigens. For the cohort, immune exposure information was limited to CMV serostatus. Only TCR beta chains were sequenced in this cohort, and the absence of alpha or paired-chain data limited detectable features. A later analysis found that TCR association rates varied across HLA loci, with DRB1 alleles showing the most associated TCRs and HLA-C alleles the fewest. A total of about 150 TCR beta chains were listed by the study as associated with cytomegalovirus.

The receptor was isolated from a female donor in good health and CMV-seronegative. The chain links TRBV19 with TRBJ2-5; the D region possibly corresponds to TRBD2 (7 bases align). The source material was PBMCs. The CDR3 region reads CASGGAAQETQYF. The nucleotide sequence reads TGTGCCAGTGGGGGGGCGGCCCAAGAGACCCAGTACTTC.